One and the same sample provided the 22 T cell receptor beta chains below, sequenced in a study of blood T cell repertoires in COVID-19. Sequencing used immunoSEQ multiplex PCR; TCRdb keeps in-frame clones, though not all of them. Of around 250,000 clones in the sample, about 87% were seen once. The sample consisted of PBMCs or T cells enriched from blood (not recorded which). The receptors here all came from a man in his forties or fifties who had been exposed to COVID-19.

The rearrangement links TRBV6-5 to TRBJ1-3; D is uncertain. Trimming shortened V by 4 bases and J by 0 bases, and 7 bases separated the two germline ends. Germline V gene lookup returns CDR1 MNHEY and CDR2 SVGAGI. The CDR3 contains 14 residues. CDR3 loop: CASSWAYSGNTIYF. CDR3 sequence (DNA): TGTGCCAGCAGTTGGGCCTACTCTGGAAACACCATATATTTT.

The chain links TRBV18 to TRBJ2-3; 10 nucleotides align to TRBD2. This CDR3 contains 17 residues. CDR1 KGHSH and CDR2 LQKENI come from the germline V gene. V gave up 0 bases and J gave up 2 bases; unmatched junction bases: 5. Here the CDR3 DNA reads TGTGCCAGCTCACCACCTCGGACTAGCGGAGCCACAGATACGCAGTATTTT. Residues: CASSPPRTSGATDTQYF.

This chain connects TRBV18 to TRBJ2-6; 7 bases fit TRBD1. This CDR3 has 17 residues. The V and J ends lost 1 base and 4 bases, in that order; junction bases with no gene match: 7. CDR1 is KGHSH, CDR2 LQKENI, per germline. CDR3 coding DNA: TGTGCCAGCTCACCACGACCACCGGGACAGGGGGCCAACGTCCTGACTTTC. Translated: CASSPRPPGQGANVLTF.

The rearrangement links TRBV24-1 to TRBJ2-7, with D tentatively TRBD1 (5 bases). This CDR3 contains 15 residues. Deletions cut 5 bases from V and 5 bases from J, with 18 bases between. Germline-derived CDR1 and CDR2 are KGHDR and SFDVKD. The CDR3: CATSALGRKGDEQYF. The CDR3, as DNA: TGTGCCACCAGTGCGTTGGGGCGCAAAGGGGACGAGCAGTACTTC.

This chain joins TRBV4-2 and TRBJ2-1; the D gene is possibly TRBD1 (5 bases). V was shortened by 0 bases and J by 8 bases, with 8 bases between the two germline ends. CDR1 and CDR2 from the germline V gene are LGHNA and YNFKEQ. The CDR3 loop spans 13 amino acids. The CDR3 protein is CASSQDVGHEQFF. The CDR3 DNA reads TGTGCCAGCAGCCAAGACGTGGGGCATGAGCAGTTCTTC.

CDR3 loop: CASSVEGASGYTF. In nucleotides, the CDR3 is TGTGCCAGCAGTGTGGAGGGGGCGAGCGGCTACACCTTC. The chain is built from TRBV2 and TRBJ1-2; 7 bases are shared with TRBD1. The germline V gene encodes CDR1 SNHLY and CDR2 FYNNEI. V was pared by 4 bases and J by 8 bases, with 7 bases of the junction left unmatched. The CDR3 covers 13 residues.

The chain employs TRBV3-1 (or the pseudogene TRBV3-2) and TRBJ2-7; D may be TRBD1 (5 bases). Trimming stripped 1 base from V and 3 bases from J, with 10 bases between. This CDR3 is 14 amino acids long. CDR1 is LGHDT, CDR2 YNNKEL, per germline (reference sequence). CDR3 sequence reads: CASSQGTTDYEQYF. CDR3 nucleotides: TGTGCCAGCAGCCAAGGGACGACAGACTACGAGCAGTACTTC.

The J gene is TRBJ2-5, the V gene TRBV2; perhaps TRBD1 as D (6 bases). Germline V gives CDR1 SNHLY, CDR2 FYNNEI. The CDR3 consists of 12 residues. Trimming pared 7 bases from V and 7 bases from J, leaving 13 bases between. CDR3 protein: CASKGGAATQYF. CDR3 sequence (DNA): TGTGCCAGCAAAGGGGGAGCAGCGACCCAGTACTTC.

V and J are TRBV27 and TRBJ2-3; 9 bases fit TRBD1. V lost 5 bases to trimming and J lost 6 bases; unmatched junction nucleotides: 9. CDR1 and CDR2 (germline): MNHEY, SMNVEV (reference sequence). The length of the CDR3 is 15 residues. CDR3 coding DNA: TGTGCCAGCAGTCGCCGGACAGGGGTTCTGGATACGCAGTATTTT. Protein sequence: CASSRRTGVLDTQYF.

Written as DNA, the CDR3 is TGTGCCAGCAGCCACCGGGGGGATCCTAGCACAGATACGCAGTATTTT. This encodes CASSHRGDPSTDTQYF. V and J are TRBV7-9 and TRBJ2-3, with 7 bases lining up with TRBD2. This CDR3 comprises 16 residues. The ends lost 5 bases at V and 0 bases at J; junction bases unmatched: 8. Germline loops: CDR1 SEHNR, CDR2 FQNEAQ (reference sequence).

CDR3 in DNA: TGTGCCACCACAAGGGGTTGGATAGCTCAGAACACCGGGGAGCTGTTTTTT. Translation: CATTRGWIAQNTGELFF. The chain carries TRBV19 and TRBJ2-2, with D perhaps TRBD1 (5 bases). The V and J ends lost 10 bases and 1 base respectively, with 22 bases between them. Germline CDR1 is LNHDA and CDR2 is SQIVND (reference sequence). CDR3 length: 17 amino acids.

This clone was seen only once. This rearrangement joins TRBV2 to TRBJ2-7; 13 nucleotides agree with TRBD2. The CDR3 runs 17 residues. Germline V CDR1 and CDR2: SNHLY, FYNNEI. With V trimmed by 4 bases and J by 2 bases, 8 bases remained unmatched. The CDR3 bases are TGTGCCAGCAGTGGGTCGAGCGGGACTAGCGGGACCTACGAGCAGTACGTC. Translation gives CASSGSSGTSGTYEQYV.

The V and J genes are TRBV11-3 and TRBJ2-1, with a weak D call TRBD1 (5 bases). CDR3 length: 18 residues. The ends were cut back, 1 base at V and 0 bases at J, with 16 bases in the middle. Germline V gives CDR1 SGHNT, CDR2 YENEEA. This chain's CDR3 is CASSLVGRSVYSYNEQFF. The CDR3 DNA follows: TGTGCCAGCAGCTTAGTGGGGCGGTCCGTTTACTCCTACAATGAGCAGTTCTTC.

This clone was counted a single time. V and J are TRBV5-1 and TRBJ2-5; TRBD1 matches 8 bases. V lost 0 bases, J lost 5 bases, and 9 bases stayed unmatched. Germline CDR1 is SGHRS and CDR2 is YFSETQ. There are 16 residues in the CDR3. CDR3 amino acids: CASSLAGRGRFETQYF. The CDR3 DNA follows: TGCGCCAGCAGCTTGGCCGGCAGGGGGCGCTTTGAGACCCAGTACTTC.

In this sample, this clone turned up a few times. The rearrangement joins TRBV19 to TRBJ1-3; no clear D gene. Germline V lookup: CDR1 LNHDA, CDR2 SQIVND (reference sequence). Trimming pared 1 base from V and 4 bases from J, leaving 8 bases between. This CDR3 is 14 amino acids long. The CDR3 DNA is TGTGCCAGTAGTATAGCCGTCCCCGGAAACACCATATATTTT. Protein product: CASSIAVPGNTIYF.

The chain carries TRBV27 and TRBJ2-1, with TRBD1 matching 7 bases. CDR3 length equals 13 residues. Germline CDR1 MNHEY, CDR2 SMNVEV (reference sequence). The trim removed 4 bases at V and 5 bases at J, leaving 2 bases unmatched. This chain's CDR3 is CASSYGTDNEQFF. The CDR3 DNA follows: TGTGCCAGCAGTTATGGGACAGACAATGAGCAGTTCTTC.

This chain uses TRBV5-4 with TRBJ2-3, with 8 bases that match TRBD1. With 4 bases clipped from V and 5 bases from J, the junction kept 12 bases outside the gene matches. Germline CDR1 reads SGHNT; CDR2 reads YYREEE (reference sequence). CDR3 length: 16 amino acids. The CDR3 loop is CASSPLGQGLRDTQYF. CDR3 DNA: TGTGCCAGCAGCCCCCTCGGACAGGGTTTGAGAGATACGCAGTATTTT.

The CDR3 here is CASSYQGVNTEAFF. CDR3 nucleotides: TGCGCCAGCAGCTATCAGGGGGTCAACACTGAAGCTTTCTTT. This sequence joins TRBV5-1 and TRBJ1-1, with 7 nucleotides matching TRBD1. The V segment lost 3 bases and the J segment 2 bases; nucleotides outside the gene matches: 4. The germline gives CDR1 SGHRS, CDR2 YFSETQ. The CDR3 extends over 14 amino acids.

The chain carries TRBV5-5 and TRBJ1-2, with D possibly being TRBD1 (6 bases). Germline V gives CDR1 SGHKS, CDR2 YYEKEE (reference sequence). The length of the CDR3 is 14 residues. V shed 0 bases and J shed 8 bases, with 14 bases lying between them. CDR3 sequence: CASSLAGTHKGYTF. The CDR3 DNA sequence: TGTGCCAGCAGCTTGGCAGGGACACATAAAGGCTACACCTTC.

The chain links TRBV28 to TRBJ2-4; no reliable D call. Germline V gene sequence: CDR1 MDHEN, CDR2 SYDVKM. The CDR3 sequence is 12 residues long. Trimming took off 7 bases at V and 5 bases at J, with 9 bases between the two ends. CDR3 sequence reads: CASIDTQNIQYF. CDR3 sequence (DNA): TGTGCCAGCATCGACACACAAAACATTCAGTACTTC.

This chain joins TRBV28 and TRBJ1-5; 10 bases are a match to TRBD1. The V gene end was trimmed by 7 bases and the J gene end by 7 bases; junction bases not matched to a gene: 7. Germline loops: CDR1 MDHEN, CDR2 SYDVKM. The CDR3 consists of 14 residues. The chain's CDR3 is CASTGDRGHQPQHF. CDR3 coding DNA: TGTGCCAGCACCGGGGACAGGGGTCACCAGCCCCAGCATTTT.

The CDR3 DNA sequence: TGTGCCAGCAGCTTCACGGTCAAGACAGGGGTCAACTATGGCTACACCTTC. Translated, it gives CASSFTVKTGVNYGYTF. The V call is TRBV9, the J call TRBJ1-2, with 8 nucleotides matching TRBD1. The CDR3 sequence is 17 residues long. Germline CDR1 SGDLS, CDR2 YYNGEE. After removal of 4 bases from V and 2 bases from J, the junction contained 13 bases not matched to a gene. The whole variable domain, remainder taken from reference TRBV9 and TRBJ1-2, is DSGVTQTPKHLITATGQRVTLRCSPRSGDLSVYWYQQSLDQGLQFLIQYYNGEERAKGNILERFSAQQFPDLHSELNLSSLELGDSALYFCASSFTVKTGVNYGYTFGSGTRLTVV.